Listed here are 31 T cell receptor beta chains from one sample, sequenced in a study of T cell repertoires in cytomegalovirus infection (dated by TCRdb to the late 2010s). The instrument given in TCRdb is Illumina HiSeq 1500. TCRdb reran the public reads through fastp at Q25 and MiXCR, keeping productive beta chains. Rows merge per CDR3 protein into single entries with the most common DNA and genes. This sample is represented by 510,000 or so distinct CDR3 sequences; approximately 26% of them were singletons. The top ten clones comprise under 15% of the sample. Sequencing was carried out using PBMCs. These receptors were collected from a human donor in good health (CMV status not recorded). Some clones in this sample may be carry-over from other donors' samples.

The rearrangement links TRBV6-6 to TRBJ2-7, with 9 bases lining up with TRBD1. Trimming removed 6 bases from V and 12 bases from J; junction bases left unmatched: 6. Looked up from germline, CDR1 is MNHNY and CDR2 is SVGAGI (reference sequence). The CDR3 totals 11 residues. CDR3 amino acids: CASRGGTGPYF. DNA for the CDR3: TGTGCCAGCAGGGGGGGGACAGGGCCGTACTTC.

The chain employs TRBV12-3 or TRBV12-4 and TRBJ2-5; tentative D call: TRBD2 (6 bases). V dropped 6 bases and J dropped 2 bases, with 13 bases sitting between them. This CDR3 has 14 residues. The CDR3 sequence is CASSRPEGQETQYF. For the CDR3, the DNA is TGTGCCAGCAGCCGCCCGGAGGGGCAAGAGACCCAGTACTTC.

This clonotype occurred a few times. A junction end diverges from the germline sequence, so it may reflect a read error. The chain joins TRBV4-1 to TRBJ2-5; the D gene is possibly TRBD2 (5 bases). The V gene's germline CDR1 is MGHRA and CDR2 YSYEKL. This CDR3 is built from 16 residues. The DNA for the CDR3 is TGTGCCAGCAGCCAAGATCTCAGCGGAGTGTTGAAGACCCAGTACTTC. Its translation is CASSQDLSGVLKTQYF.

The rearrangement joins TRBV9 to TRBJ2-4, with TRBD2 identical over 13 bases. Germline values: CDR1 SGDLS, CDR2 YYNGEE. This CDR3 region has 15 residues. The J segment lost 8 bases and the V segment lost 1 base, leaving 3 bases of the junction unmatched. This chain's CDR3 is CASSVLGLAGDIQYF. The CDR3 DNA sequence: TGTGCCAGCAGCGTACTTGGACTAGCGGGGGACATTCAGTACTTC.

This clonotype was seen more than once but under ten times. The chain couples TRBV7-2 to TRBJ1-5; 9 nucleotides align to TRBD1. Germline CDR1 and CDR2: SGHTA and FQGNSA. V was pared by 2 bases and J by 2 bases, with 13 bases of the junction left unmatched. The CDR3 covers 19 residues. This CDR3 reads CASSLYRDRGFAGNQPQHF. CDR3 in DNA: TGTGCCAGCAGCTTATACAGAGACAGGGGGTTCGCAGGCAATCAGCCCCAGCATTTT.

This chain uses TRBV6-1 with TRBJ2-2; perhaps TRBD2 as D (6 bases). Germline loops: CDR1 MNHNS, CDR2 SASEGT. The CDR3 spans 17 residues. V was clipped by 2 bases and J by 3 bases, with 16 bases between them. The CDR3 DNA reads as TGTGCCAGCAGTGAATTCCCCTCGGGGGTGGACACCGGGGAGCTGTTTTTT. As protein: CASSEFPSGVDTGELFF.

The chain joins TRBV6-2 or TRBV6-3 to TRBJ2-7, with TRBD1 identical over 11 bases. This CDR3 region has 15 residues. CDR1 MNHEY and CDR2 SVGEGT come from the germline V gene. Trimming took 6 bases from V and 0 from J; bases not matched to a gene: 4. In nucleotides, the CDR3 is TGTGCCAGCAGATCCGGGACAGGGGGCTCCTACGAGCAGTACGTC. Translating it yields CASRSGTGGSYEQYV.

This clonotype was counted a few times. The chain couples TRBV10-3 to TRBJ2-3; 9 positions agree with TRBD2. CDR1 is ENHRY, CDR2 SYGVKD, per germline. The CDR3 totals 16 residues. The V segment lost 0 bases and the J segment 3 bases; nucleotides outside the gene matches: 4. The CDR3 DNA is TGTGCCATCAGTGAGTCGACTAGCGGAGGAACAGATACGCAGTATTTT. Amino acids: CAISESTSGGTDTQYF.

V gene TRBV28 combines with J gene TRBJ1-1, with TRBD1 identical over 7 bases. Germline trimming cut 6 bases from V and 0 bases from J; bases unmatched to any gene: 13. The CDR3 loop spans 17 amino acids. Germline V gene sequence: CDR1 MDHEN, CDR2 SYDVKM. The CDR3 loop is CASRTFRDRLMNTEAFF. Written as DNA, the CDR3 is TGTGCCAGCAGGACATTCCGGGACAGACTAATGAACACTGAAGCTTTCTTT. The variable domain in full, with the rest retrieved from reference TRBV28 and TRBJ1-1, is DVKVTQSSRYLVKRTGEKVFLECVQDMDHENMFWYRQDPGLGLRLIYFSYDVKMKEKGDIPEGYSVSREKKERFSLILESASTNQTSMYLCASRTFRDRLMNTEAFFGQGTRLTVV.

This clonotype was detected ten times or more. This chain uses TRBV11-3 with TRBJ2-5, with 7 bases lining up with TRBD1. This CDR3 comprises 14 residues. Unmatched junction bases numbered 6, after V lost 6 bases and J lost 2 bases. Per the germline V gene, CDR1 is SGHNT and CDR2 is YENEEA. The CDR3 here is CASSYRGEQETQYF. The CDR3 DNA follows: TGTGCCAGCAGTTACAGGGGAGAGCAAGAGACCCAGTACTTC.

The rearrangement links TRBV12-3 or TRBV12-4 to TRBJ1-6; no definite D call. Trimming took 3 bases from V and 7 from J, leaving 10 bases between them. The CDR3 runs to 14 residues. CDR3 amino acids: CASSLPGRNSPLHF. As DNA, the CDR3 is TGTGCCAGCAGTTTGCCGGGAAGGAATTCACCCCTCCACTTT.

This clonotype has a count of ten or more. The genes are TRBV12-3 or TRBV12-4 and TRBJ2-7; tentatively, D is TRBD2 (7 bases). V was cut by 4 bases and J by 2 bases, with 21 bases left in between. The CDR3 covers 17 residues. CDR3 region: CASSSTRGGTEAYEQYF. CDR3 coding DNA: TGTGCCAGCAGTTCCACAAGGGGGGGGACGGAGGCCTACGAGCAGTACTTC.

The chain combines TRBV6-5 with TRBJ2-1; 11 bases agree with TRBD2. Germline assignment: CDR1 MNHEY and CDR2 SVGAGI. The CDR3 is 16 amino acids. Losses at the gene ends were 2 bases for V and 6 bases for J; bases not matched to a gene: 6. This chain's CDR3 is CASSYKTSGRGNEQFF. The CDR3 bases are TGTGCCAGCAGTTACAAAACTAGCGGGAGAGGCAATGAGCAGTTCTTC.

The V call is TRBV11-3, the J call TRBJ2-1; a possible D gene is TRBD2 (5 bases). V was pared by 5 bases and J by 5 bases, with 13 bases between. Looked up from germline, CDR1 is SGHNT and CDR2 is YENEEA. This CDR3 has 14 amino acids. For the CDR3, the DNA is TGTGCCAGCAGCCCTACTAGAGCCGACAATGAGCAGTTCTTC. Encoded protein: CASSPTRADNEQFF.

The sample holds a few counts of this clonotype. The rearrangement uses TRBV6-6 and TRBJ1-1, with TRBD1 matching 7 bases. The J segment lost 3 bases and the V segment lost 8 bases, leaving 30 bases of the junction unmatched. The germline gives CDR1 MNHNY, CDR2 SVGAGI (reference sequence). The CDR3 extends over 21 amino acids. DNA of the CDR3: TGTGCCAGCCTACGCCGCACATTCCGACAGGGACGAGCCGAACTTGACACTGAAGCTTTCTTT. This encodes CASLRRTFRQGRAELDTEAFF.

The J gene is TRBJ2-3, the V gene TRBV24-1; 13 bases agree with TRBD2. The germline V gene encodes CDR1 KGHDR and CDR2 SFDVKD. V shed 6 bases, J shed 8 bases, and the junction held 10 bases outside the gene matches. The CDR3 runs 16 residues. The CDR3 sequence is CATSSRLAGGVGTQYF. The CDR3 DNA sequence: TGTGCCACCAGTAGCCGACTAGCGGGAGGTGTGGGTACGCAGTATTTT.

The chain uses TRBV12-3 or TRBV12-4 and TRBJ2-7, with TRBD2 identical over 7 bases. This CDR3 has 12 amino acids. Trimming cost V 4 bases and J 6 bases; bases outside gene matches: 3. CDR3 DNA sequence: TGTGCCAGCAGTTGGGAGGGGTTCGAGCAGTACTTC. This encodes CASSWEGFEQYF.

This chain uses TRBV15 with TRBJ1-4; no clear D. The length of the CDR3 is 13 residues. Deletions cut 1 base from V and 5 bases from J, with 5 bases between. Germline assignment: CDR1 LNHNV and CDR2 YYDKDF (reference sequence). The CDR3 loop is CATSRALNEKLFF. Written as DNA, the CDR3 is TGTGCCACCAGCAGAGCCCTCAATGAAAAACTGTTTTTT.

The chain employs TRBV7-2 and TRBJ2-1; TRBD2 matches at 12 bases. This CDR3 has 17 residues. CDR1 and CDR2 from the germline V gene are SGHTA and FQGNSA. J was trimmed by 4 bases and V by 5 bases; bases with no gene match: 9. The DNA of the CDR3 is TGTGCCAGCAGCCCAACGGGACTAGCGGGCACGTACAATGAGCAGTTCTTC. Its translation: CASSPTGLAGTYNEQFF.

This clonotype was seen at least ten times. The genes are TRBV28 and TRBJ2-5, with 14 bases lining up with TRBD2. The CDR3 sequence is 15 residues long. Germline V gene sequence: CDR1 MDHEN, CDR2 SYDVKM. Trimming removed 6 bases from V and 5 bases from J; junction bases left unmatched: 5. The CDR3 DNA reads TGTGCCAGCAGCTCGGGACTAGCGGGAGTGGAGACCCAGTACTTC. The encoded protein is CASSSGLAGVETQYF.

The rearrangement joins TRBV4-3 to TRBJ2-6; D uncertain. The germline gives CDR1 LGHNA, CDR2 YSLEER. There are 16 residues in the CDR3. Trimming cost V 4 bases and J 0 bases, with 10 bases left between them. In DNA, the CDR3 is TGCGCCAGCAGCCTAACTTCGCTCTCTGGGGCCAACGTCCTGACTTTC. This sequence encodes CASSLTSLSGANVLTF.

The sample holds many counts of this clonotype. Germline is not matched at one junction end, which may reflect a read error. This chain links TRBV5-1 with TRBJ2-1, with 11 bases that match TRBD2. There are 16 residues in the CDR3. Germline V gene lookup returns CDR1 SGHRS and CDR2 YFSETQ. The DNA for the CDR3 is TGTGCCAGCAGTTTAACTAGCGGGAGCTCCTACAATGAGCAGTTCTTC. Amino acids: CASSLTSGSSYNEQFF.

The chain links TRBV19 to TRBJ2-1; 12 bases map to TRBD2. The germline V gene has CDR1 LNHDA and CDR2 SQIVND (reference sequence). This CDR3 is 15 amino acids long. Trimming at V came to 6 bases and at J to 8 bases, leaving 8 bases not matched to a gene. In nucleotides, the CDR3 is TGTGCCAGTAGGAAAACTAGCGGGAGGTGGTATGAGCAGTTCTTC. Translating it yields CASRKTSGRWYEQFF. The complete variable domain, with remaining parts taken from reference TRBV19 and TRBJ2-1, reads DGGITQSPKYLFRKEGQNVTLSCEQNLNHDAMYWYRQDPGQGLRLIYYSQIVNDFQKGDIAEGYSVSREKKESFPLTVTSAQKNPTAFYLCASRKTSGRWYEQFFGPGTRLTVL.

The table lists this clonotype with a few counts. The DNA for the CDR3 is TGTGCCAGCAGCTTAATCCCGAGGGGCCAGAACACTGAAGCTTTCTTT. Translation: CASSLIPRGQNTEAFF. V usage is TRBV7-3 and J usage is TRBJ1-1, with a possible D match to TRBD1 (5 bases). The ends were cut back, 1 base at V and 1 base at J, with 13 bases in the middle. The germline V gene has CDR1 SGHTA and CDR2 FQGTGA. The CDR3 spans 16 residues.

The chain links TRBV6-2 or TRBV6-3 to TRBJ2-3, with D possibly being TRBD1 (5 bases). CDR3 length equals 15 residues. With 6 bases removed from V and 2 bases from J, the gap between germline ends came to 15 bases. The germline CDR1 and CDR2 sequences are MNHEY and SVGEGT. The CDR3 DNA reads TGTGCCAGCAGAGAATGGGGCGGAAACACAGATACGCAGTATTTT. The encoded protein is CASREWGGNTDTQYF.

This clonotype was seen more than once but under ten times. The chain joins TRBV7-9 to TRBJ2-7, with a weak D call TRBD1 (5 bases). Trimming left V 5 bases short and J 6 bases short, with 14 bases between. Germline CDR1 and CDR2: SEHNR and FQNEAQ (reference sequence). The CDR3 loop spans 13 amino acids. The DNA for the CDR3 is TGTGCCAGCAGCCCAACAGGCTTAGGCGAGCAGTACGTC. Its translation: CASSPTGLGEQYV.

In its sample, this clonotype was seen many times. V gene TRBV7-2 combines with J gene TRBJ1-2, with D perhaps TRBD1 (5 bases). CDR3 length: 13 amino acids. Trimming removed 5 bases at V and 7 bases at J, with 14 bases between. CDR1 SGHTA and CDR2 FQGNSA come from the germline V gene. The chain's CDR3 is CASSRSGGAGYTF. The CDR3 DNA follows: TGTGCCAGCAGCCGTAGCGGGGGAGCTGGCTACACCTTC.

The genes are TRBV11-3 and TRBJ1-1; D is ambiguous. CDR1 is SGHNT and CDR2 is YENEEA in the germline V gene. Trimming stripped 5 bases from V and 4 bases from J, with 8 bases between. This CDR3 comprises 12 residues. The CDR3: CASSPFPTEAFF. The DNA of the CDR3 is TGTGCCAGCAGCCCATTTCCCACTGAAGCTTTCTTT.

This clonotype was picked up a small number of times. V usage is TRBV7-9 and J usage is TRBJ2-7; D is perhaps TRBD1 (6 bases). V dropped 5 bases and J dropped 2 bases, with 13 bases sitting between them. There are 14 residues in the CDR3. Per germline, CDR1 SEHNR and CDR2 FQNEAQ (reference sequence). The CDR3 sequence is CASSQQGWPYEQYF. CDR3 DNA sequence: TGTGCCAGCAGCCAACAGGGTTGGCCCTACGAGCAGTACTTC.

This clonotype was detected only a few times. This chain uses TRBV12-3 or TRBV12-4 with TRBJ1-2; D is ambiguous. This CDR3 has 15 amino acids. V was trimmed by 1 base and J by 8 bases, leaving 17 bases between them. The CDR3 region has the DNA TGTGCCAGCAGTTTAGATCTGAGAACCCCGCGGGGCTACACCTTC. It specifies CASSLDLRTPRGYTF.

The chain links TRBV6-1 to TRBJ2-2; 7 bases are a match to TRBD1. CDR1 and CDR2 from the germline V gene are MNHNS and SASEGT. The length of the CDR3 is 14 residues. The junction had 5 bases not matched to a gene; V was cut back by 6 bases and J by 4 bases. The CDR3 region is CASRPTGVTGELFF. The CDR3 DNA reads as TGTGCCAGCAGGCCCACAGGGGTCACCGGGGAGCTGTTTTTT.